The 20 T cell receptor beta chains given below trace back to one sample, sequenced in a study of control samples from healthy donors and cancer patients (dated by TCRdb to the early 2020s). Libraries were constructed by the immunoSEQ multiplex PCR assay. The table comes from immuneACCESS by way of TCRdb, which keeps in-frame sequences with V and J called. Part of the clones is missing from these tables; in studies checked, under half for an unresolved V gene and the rest for unknown reasons. This sample holds 55,000 to 80,000 clones; roughly 90% were observed only once. The ten largest clones take up approximately 5.1% of the sample. The material sequenced was PBMCs. The receptors originated from a man between 60 and 75 years old with colorectal cancer.

V is TRBV4-3 and J is TRBJ2-7; 9 nucleotides line up with TRBD2. V was clipped by 0 bases and J by 6 bases; unmatched bases: 6. CDR3 length: 15 residues. Germline assignment: CDR1 LGHNA and CDR2 YSLEER. The CDR3 region has the DNA TGCGCCAGCAGCCAAGATGGACTAGCGAATGTCGAGCAGTACTTC. Residues: CASSQDGLANVEQYF.

The chain couples TRBV18 to TRBJ2-5; D is possibly TRBD1 or TRBD2 (6 bases each). V dropped 3 bases and J dropped 2 bases, with 16 bases sitting between them. The CDR3 covers 16 residues. Germline V lookup: CDR1 KGHSH, CDR2 LQKENI. The CDR3 here is CASSPSGGSLQETQYF. Written as DNA, the CDR3 is TGTGCCAGCTCACCCTCCGGGGGCAGCTTACAAGAGACCCAGTACTTC.

This chain joins TRBV7-2 and TRBJ1-2, with D hard to call. Germline values: CDR1 SGHTA, CDR2 FQGNSA. CDR3 length: 13 amino acids. The V and J ends lost 4 bases and 8 bases respectively, with 14 bases between them. The CDR3 here is CASSSGPRGGYTF. The CDR3 DNA sequence: TGTGCCAGCAGCTCCGGGCCTCGGGGAGGCTACACCTTC.

The sample holds a few counts of this clone. Other DNA variants within this sample encode the same CDR3. This chain links TRBV19 with TRBJ2-1; D gene unclear. This CDR3 is 11 amino acids long. The germline CDR1 and CDR2 sequences are LNHDA and SQIVND (reference sequence). Trimming pared 7 bases from V and 4 bases from J, leaving 5 bases between. CDR3 sequence: CASKDYNEQFF. For the CDR3, the DNA is TGTGCCAGTAAAGATTACAATGAGCAGTTCTTC.

The rearrangement joins TRBV7-9 to TRBJ2-1, with 11 bases that match TRBD2. This CDR3 contains 19 residues. Germline CDR1 reads SEHNR; CDR2 reads FQNEAQ (reference sequence). V lost 3 bases to trimming and J lost 4 bases; unmatched junction nucleotides: 14. CDR3 amino acids: CASSFPRPGIAGGYNEQFF. The CDR3 DNA is TGTGCCAGCAGCTTCCCCCGCCCCGGGATAGCGGGGGGGTACAATGAGCAGTTCTTC. The complete variable domain, with remaining parts taken from reference TRBV7-9 and TRBJ2-1, reads DTGVSQNPRHKITKRGQNVTFRCDPISEHNRLYWYRQTLGQGPEFLTYFQNEAQLEKSRLLSDRFSAERPKGSFSTLEIQRTEQGDSAMYLCASSFPRPGIAGGYNEQFFGPGTRLTVL.

The gene calls are TRBV11-1 and TRBJ2-7; 9 bases are a match to TRBD1. V was clipped by 4 bases and J by 2 bases; unmatched bases: 3. Germline V gene lookup returns CDR1 SGHAT and CDR2 FQDESV (reference sequence). The CDR3 contains 14 residues. The CDR3: CASSSTGGPYEQYF. CDR3 coding DNA: TGTGCCAGCAGCTCGACAGGGGGGCCCTACGAGCAGTACTTC.

CDR3 sequence: CASSEDRHLGQYF. DNA of the CDR3: TGTGCCAGCAGTGAAGACAGGCACCTGGGGCAGTACTTC. This sequence joins TRBV6-1 and TRBJ2-7; possibly TRBD1 for D (5 bases). The germline CDR1 and CDR2 sequences are MNHNS and SASEGT. Trimming shortened V by 1 base and J by 9 bases, and 13 bases separated the two germline ends. The length of the CDR3 is 13 residues.

The CDR3 DNA is TGTGCCAGCGAAGGCCAGCCTATTTACGAGCAGTACTTC. It is translated as CASEGQPIYEQYF. The chain joins TRBV7-3 to TRBJ2-7; D not resolved. V was pared by 8 bases and J by 4 bases, with 15 bases between. The CDR3 has 13 amino acids. Germline lookup yields CDR1 SGHTA and CDR2 FQGTGA.

The chain uses TRBV10-3 and TRBJ2-1; D ambiguous. This CDR3 is 16 amino acids long. The V and J ends lost 2 bases and 1 base respectively, with 12 bases between them. Germline CDR1 is ENHRY and CDR2 is SYGVKD. The CDR3 protein is CAISEEQLLSYNEQFF. The CDR3 nucleotides are TGTGCCATCAGTGAGGAACAGCTTCTTTCCTACAATGAGCAGTTCTTC.

The gene calls are TRBV4-3 and TRBJ2-7, with 11 bases that match TRBD2. Unmatched junction bases numbered 7, after V lost 0 bases and J lost 0 bases. CDR1 LGHNA and CDR2 YSLEER come from the germline V gene. The CDR3 is made up of 18 amino acids. The CDR3 sequence: CASSQDPASGGFSYEQYF. The CDR3 DNA follows: TGCGCCAGCAGCCAAGATCCGGCTAGCGGGGGGTTCTCCTACGAGCAGTACTTC.

This clone appeared once. The V call is TRBV5-1, the J call TRBJ1-2; the match to TRBD1 covers 7 bases. The CDR3 runs 14 residues. V lost 0 bases to trimming and J lost 6 bases; unmatched junction nucleotides: 5. CDR1 SGHRS and CDR2 YFSETQ come from the germline V gene. CDR3 protein: CASSLAGTADGYTF. The DNA for the CDR3 is TGCGCCAGCAGCTTGGCCGGGACAGCCGATGGCTACACCTTC.

This clone was detected once. The gene calls are TRBV6-5 and TRBJ1-3; the D gene is possibly TRBD1 (5 bases). Trimming pared 7 bases from V and 4 bases from J, leaving 17 bases between. The CDR3 totals 15 residues. Germline V gene data show CDR1 as MNHEY and CDR2 as SVGAGI. CDR3 amino acids: CASNGRAHLGNTIYF. Here the CDR3 DNA reads TGTGCCAGCAATGGCAGGGCCCATCTCGGAAACACCATATATTTT.

This chain links TRBV3-1 (or the pseudogene TRBV3-2) with TRBJ2-7; TRBD2 aligns across 14 bases. V shed 0 bases, J shed 2 bases, and the junction held 9 bases outside the gene matches. In germline, CDR1 is LGHDT, CDR2 YNNKEL (reference sequence). The CDR3 sequence is 19 residues long. The CDR3 sequence is CASSQDIGLAGGPPYEQYF. The CDR3 nucleotides are TGTGCCAGCAGCCAAGATATAGGACTAGCGGGGGGACCCCCCTACGAGCAGTACTTC.

V usage is TRBV5-6 and J usage is TRBJ2-6; D uncertain. The CDR3 length is 15 residues. Trimming took off 4 bases at V and 0 bases at J, with 8 bases between the two ends. CDR1 is SGHDT, CDR2 YYEEEE, per germline. Here the CDR3 reads CASSAVGSGANVLTF. The DNA for the CDR3 is TGTGCCAGCAGCGCCGTCGGCTCTGGGGCCAACGTCCTGACTTTC.

The V and J genes are TRBV6-5 and TRBJ1-6, with TRBD1 matching 10 bases. Trimming cost V 7 bases and J 2 bases; bases outside gene matches: 2. This CDR3 is 15 amino acids long. Looked up from germline, CDR1 is MNHEY and CDR2 is SVGAGI. This CDR3 reads CASNDRGPYNSPLHF. Written as DNA, the CDR3 is TGTGCCAGCAACGACAGGGGGCCCTATAATTCACCCCTCCACTTT.

The chain joins TRBV10-2 to TRBJ2-7; 8 nucleotides match TRBD2. V dropped 2 bases and J dropped 6; count of bases not matched to a gene: 6. Germline CDR1 reads WSHSY; CDR2 reads SAAADI. This CDR3 spans 14 amino acids. CDR3 sequence (DNA): TGCGCCAGCAGTGAGGGAGCGGGGGTTCGCGAGCAGTACTTC. The encoded protein is CASSEGAGVREQYF.

Comment on this clone: An end of the junction differs from the germline gene, which may be a read error. This sequence joins TRBV5-6 and TRBJ2-7, with D perhaps being TRBD1 or TRBD2 (5 bases each). The length of the CDR3 is 14 residues. The germline V gene encodes CDR1 SGHDT and CDR2 YYEEEE. Here the CDR3 DNA reads TGTGCCAGCAGTTTGGGGCGGGTCACCTACGAGCAGTACTTC. Encoded protein: CASSLGRVTYEQYF. Looking up the rest from reference TRBV5-6 and TRBJ2-7 gives the full variable domain: DAGVTQSPTHLIKTRGQQVTLRCSPKSGHDTVSWYQQALGQGPQFIFQYYEEEERQRGNFPDRFSGHQFPNYSSELNVNALLLGDSALYLCASSLGRVTYEQYFGPGTRLTVT.

This chain connects TRBV11-3 to TRBJ2-1; D perhaps matches TRBD1 (5 bases). Trimming removed 0 bases at V and 13 bases at J, with 13 bases between. This CDR3 has 13 residues. Germline V gives CDR1 SGHNT, CDR2 YENEEA. The CDR3 is CASSLDLGPSQFF. CDR3 nucleotide sequence: TGTGCCAGCAGCTTAGATTTGGGGCCCTCCCAGTTCTTC.

DNA for the CDR3: TGTGCCAGCAGTCCCTTGGGTGGCAATCAGCCCCAGCATTTT. This gives the protein CASSPLGGNQPQHF. V and J are TRBV7-9 and TRBJ1-5; D remains ambiguous. Trimming took off 6 bases at V and 2 bases at J, with 11 bases between the two ends. CDR3 length: 14 amino acids. Germline V lookup: CDR1 SEHNR, CDR2 FQNEAQ (reference sequence).

The rearrangement links TRBV12-3 or TRBV12-4 to TRBJ1-2, with a weak D call TRBD1 (5 bases). The V end lost 4 bases, the J end lost 3 bases, and 6 bases lay between the germline ends. The CDR3 extends over 12 amino acids. The CDR3 protein is CASSYRHYGYTF. The CDR3 bases are TGTGCCAGCAGTTACAGGCACTATGGCTACACCTTC.